This T cell receptor (beta chain) was recovered during a study of cytomegalovirus exposure and HLA in healthy donors. Whole-study findings and limits: Using the classifier, cytomegalovirus status was reportedly diagnosed with high specificity and sensitivity. There were some public TCRs occurring in many donors, but most TCR sequences were rare. It was 150 to 200 TCR beta chains that were listed as cytomegalovirus-associated.

Using immunoSEQ multiplex PCR, the repertoire was profiled, and TCRdb retains in-frame clones only, with some absent. The table shows about 110,000 clones, with around 95% occurring only once. J lost 6 bases, V lost 1 base, and 12 bases had no gene match. Germline V CDR1 and CDR2: LGHNA, YNFKEQ. This CDR3 is built from 16 residues. A single count supports this clone. Its antigen remains unknown. Material for sequencing was PBMCs. The receptor's source is a woman in her late teens or twenties in good health and CMV-seronegative. The chain couples TRBV4-2 to TRBJ2-7, with 7 nucleotides matching TRBD1. CDR3 sequence: CASSQVGIPGGREQYF. The CDR3 DNA is TGTGCCAGCAGCCAAGTCGGTATCCCAGGGGGACGCGAGCAGTACTTC.